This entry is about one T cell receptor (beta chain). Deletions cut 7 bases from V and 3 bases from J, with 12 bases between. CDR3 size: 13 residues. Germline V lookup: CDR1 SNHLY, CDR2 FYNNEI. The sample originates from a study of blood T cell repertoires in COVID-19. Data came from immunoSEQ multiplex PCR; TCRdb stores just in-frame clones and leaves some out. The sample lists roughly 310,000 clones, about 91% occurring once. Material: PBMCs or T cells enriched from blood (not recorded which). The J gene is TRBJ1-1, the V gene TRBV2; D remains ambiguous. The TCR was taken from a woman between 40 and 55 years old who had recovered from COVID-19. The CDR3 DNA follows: TGTGCCAGCATGGTTTGGAGTGACACTGAAGCTTTCTTT. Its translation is CASMVWSDTEAFF.